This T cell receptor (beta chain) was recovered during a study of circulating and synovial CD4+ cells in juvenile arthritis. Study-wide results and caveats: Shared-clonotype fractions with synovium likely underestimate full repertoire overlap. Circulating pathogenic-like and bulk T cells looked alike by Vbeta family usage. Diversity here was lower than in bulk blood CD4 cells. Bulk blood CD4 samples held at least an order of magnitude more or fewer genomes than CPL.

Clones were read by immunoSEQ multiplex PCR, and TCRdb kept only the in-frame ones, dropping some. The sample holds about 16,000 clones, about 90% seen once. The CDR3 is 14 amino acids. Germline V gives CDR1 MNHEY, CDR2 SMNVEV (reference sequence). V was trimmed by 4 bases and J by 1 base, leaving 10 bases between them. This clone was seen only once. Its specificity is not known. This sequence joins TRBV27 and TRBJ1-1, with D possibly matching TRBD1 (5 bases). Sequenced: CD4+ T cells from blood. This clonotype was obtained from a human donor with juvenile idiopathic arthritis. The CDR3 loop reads CASSSNRRNTEAFF. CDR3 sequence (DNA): TGTGCCAGCAGTTCAAACAGGAGGAACACTGAAGCTTTCTTT.